A selection of T cell receptor beta chains follows, all from one sample in a study of control samples from healthy donors and cancer patients. Assay used: immunoSEQ multiplex PCR; TCRdb lists only in-frame clones, some missing. The table shows approximately 170,000 clones, with roughly 92% occurring only once. The specimen was blood. These receptors were obtained from a woman aged 25 to 39 in good health. Each CDR3 is given with its conserved first and last residue. The D gene is left open where the match is weak. Some rows have no size entry. The others give once, few or many, or a class for an expanded clone.

-,TRBV3-1/TRBV3-2,TRBJ2-1,-,CASSQHSINEQFF,TGTGCCAGCAGCCAACATAGTATCAATGAGCAGTTCTTC
TRBD1,TRBV18,TRBJ1-5,few,CASSPDRAKNQPQHF,TGTGCCAGCTCACCTGACAGGGCGAAAAATCAGCCCCAGCATTTT
TRBD1,TRBV18,TRBJ1-1,once,CASSPGTAMNTEAFF,TGTGCCAGCTCACCGGGGACAGCGATGAACACTGAAGCTTTCTTT
-,TRBV28,TRBJ1-2,-,CASSETGTLANYGYTF,TGTGCCAGCAGTGAAACAGGGACCCTAGCTAACTATGGCTACACCTTC
TRBD1,TRBV10-3,TRBJ1-5,-,CAISESLTGDLYQPQHF,TGTGCCATCAGTGAGTCCTTGACAGGGGACCTTTATCAGCCCCAGCATTTT
TRBD1,TRBV6-1,TRBJ1-1,-,CVSSEGQGNTEAFF,TGTGTCAGCAGTGAGGGACAGGGGAACACTGAAGCTTTCTTT
TRBD1,TRBV28,TRBJ2-7,-,CASGSQGVFGEQYF,TGTGCCAGCGGCTCACAGGGGGTCTTTGGCGAGCAGTACTTC
TRBD2,TRBV25-1,TRBJ2-7,-,CASAAGGTTYEQYF,TGTGCCAGCGCAGCGGGAGGGACAACCTACGAGCAGTACTTC
TRBD2,TRBV7-9,TRBJ2-7,once,CASSLVTSGRYEQYF,TGTGCCAGCAGCTTAGTGACTAGCGGGAGGTACGAGCAGTACTTC
TRBD2,TRBV6-4,TRBJ2-3,few,CASSDGGDTDTQYF,TGTGCCAGCAGTGACGGGGGGGACACAGATACGCAGTATTTT
TRBD1,TRBV6-6,TRBJ2-6,-,CASRQGSGANVLTF,TGTGCCAGCAGACAGGGGTCCGGGGCCAACGTCCTGACTTTC
TRBD2,TRBV27,TRBJ2-7,-,CASSLRERGYYEQYF,TGTGCCAGCAGTTTAAGGGAGCGGGGATACTACGAGCAGTACTTC
-,TRBV18,TRBJ2-3,once,CASSPIQGIGYF,TGTGCCAGCTCACCAATACAGGGTATAGGTTATTTT
TRBD2,TRBV30,TRBJ2-3,-,CAWSIGSASGRSNTQYF,TGTGCCTGGAGCATCGGGTCTGCTAGCGGGAGATCAAATACGCAGTATTTT
-,TRBV15,TRBJ2-1,-,CASDEGTDSLGNEQFF,TGTGCCAGCGATGAGGGGACCGACTCCCTGGGCAATGAGCAGTTCTTC
-,TRBV28,TRBJ1-2,-,CATRGGLSGYTF,TGTGCCACCAGGGGCGGTTTATCGGGCTACACCTTC
-,TRBV28,TRBJ1-3,-,CASSQQVPAGNTIYF,TGTGCCAGCAGCCAACAGGTACCCGCTGGAAACACCATATATTTT
-,TRBV3-1/TRBV3-2,TRBJ2-3,-,CASSQEAGDTQYF,TGTGCCAGCAGCCAGGAAGCGGGAGATACGCAGTATTTT
-,TRBV6-2/TRBV6-3,TRBJ1-5,-,CASSPGVPVLVSNQPQHF,TGTGCCAGCAGCCCCGGTGTTCCGGTTCTGGTTAGCAATCAGCCCCAGCATTTT
-,TRBV15,TRBJ2-7,-,CATSPRLVTYEQYF,TGTGCCACCAGCCCGAGACTAGTGACCTACGAGCAGTACTTC
TRBD1,TRBV5-4,TRBJ1-6,once,CASSSTGGNSPLHF,TGTGCCAGCAGCTCGACAGGGGGGAATTCACCCCTCCACTTT